The present T cell receptor beta chain was sequenced within a study of blood T cells in healthy people across ages. The study, taken as a whole, reports: Not knowing donor CMV status may have confounded expanded clonotype changes.

Each donor gave approximately 9.5 milliliters of peripheral blood. Comment on this clonotype: The antigen is undetermined.

A second PCR of 7 to 11 cycles used a sample-barcoded 5' primer and a J-beta primer mix. TCRdb reprocessed the 5' RACE reads via MiXCR and lists one record per CDR3 protein. The repertoire consists of 550,000 to 650,000 distinct CDR3 sequences, with around a quarter occurring once and the leading ten covering 3.6%. These data are also associated with another study on T cells of mothers and their children. As that report states: For cDNA synthesis, the complete extracted RNA was used (roughly 1.5 ug per 15 ul).

This receptor was identified in a boy between 2 and 10 years old in good health. Sample: blood.

Written as DNA, the CDR3 is TGTGCCAGCAGTTTAAATCCTGTCCTACTTTATGGCTACACCTTC. It yields the protein CASSLNPVLLYGYTF. This chain uses TRBV12-3 or TRBV12-4 with TRBJ1-2, with D uncertain. The CDR3 is 15 residues long. V lost 2 bases, J lost 5 bases, and 15 bases lay in between.